This T cell receptor (beta chain) was recorded in a study of T cell repertoires in cytomegalovirus infection. Study summary: CMV infection together with matching HLA type was indicated by public TCR beta signatures.

This clonotype was seen ten or more times. Antigen: not known. CDR3 length: 13 residues. CDR1 and CDR2 (germline): SGHTA, FQGNSA. With 5 bases removed from V and 8 bases from J, the gap between germline ends came to 12 bases. General study results and limits: HLA-C-restricted, CMV-specific TCR beta clonotypes were dominant ex vivo. Carriers of CMV plus the relevant HLA were identified by cumulative public TCR beta family frequency.

Using its own MiXCR run on the reads, TCRdb lists one record per CDR3 protein. The data contain approximately 630,000 distinct CDR3 sequences, approximately 24% of them singletons. The sample was CD8+ T cells from PBMCs. The clonotype was recovered from a human donor in good health (CMV status not recorded). Some clones in this sample may be carry-over from other donors' samples. This sequence joins TRBV7-2 and TRBJ2-2; D call uncertain. The CDR3 here is CASSARISGELFF. Written as DNA, the CDR3 is TGTGCCAGCAGCGCCAGGATTTCTGGGGAGCTGTTTTTT. Full variable domain (outside the CDR3, taken from reference TRBV7-2 and TRBJ2-2): GAGVSQSPSNKVTEKGKDVELRCDPISGHTALYWYRQSLGQGLEFLIYFQGNSAPDKSGLPSDRFSAERTGGSVSTLTIQRTQQEDSAVYLCASSARISGELFFGEGSRLTVL.